One and the same sample provided the 29 T cell receptor beta chains below, sequenced in a study of blood T cell repertoires in COVID-19 (dated by TCRdb to between 2020 and 2021). The library was obtained by the immunoSEQ multiplex PCR assay. Held by TCRdb, this immuneACCESS table contains in-frame sequences only and omits some clones. Under half of the omission traces to an unresolved V gene where checked; the cause of the rest is unknown. Here the sample has some 250,000 clones; approximately 90% occur a single time. 8.8% of the sample belongs to the ten largest clones. The material sequenced was PBMCs or T cells enriched from blood (not recorded which). Receptor source: a man between 40 and 49 years old who had recovered from COVID-19.

V usage is TRBV7-9 and J usage is TRBJ1-5, with D perhaps TRBD1 (6 bases). Trimming shortened V by 6 bases and J by 7 bases, and 13 bases separated the two germline ends. Germline loops: CDR1 SEHNR, CDR2 FQNEAQ (reference sequence). The CDR3 runs to 13 residues. CDR3 DNA: TGTGCCAGCAGTTACGACAGGAACCAGCCCCAGCATTTT. It is translated as CASSYDRNQPQHF.

The chain uses TRBV18 and TRBJ2-5; D unclear. The CDR3 has 13 amino acids. CDR1 is KGHSH and CDR2 is LQKENI in the germline V gene. Between the trimmed V and J ends, which lost 1 base and 0 bases, there was a span of 3 bases. The CDR3 DNA follows: TGTGCCAGCTCACCACTAGACCAAGAGACCCAGTACTTC. Protein product: CASSPLDQETQYF.

The rearrangement uses TRBV15 and TRBJ2-4; TRBD1 matches at 9 bases. Losses at the gene ends were 3 bases for V and 6 bases for J; bases not matched to a gene: 12. The CDR3 sequence is 17 residues long. CDR1 and CDR2 (germline): LNHNV, YYDKDF (reference sequence). The CDR3 spells CATSSTGGVRLGNIQYF. The CDR3 nucleotides read TGTGCCACCAGCAGCACAGGGGGCGTCCGGCTCGGAAACATTCAGTACTTC.

V usage is TRBV9 and J usage is TRBJ2-7; TRBD1 agrees at 7 bases. The germline V gene has CDR1 SGDLS and CDR2 YYNGEE. Unmatched junction bases numbered 6, after V lost 1 base and J lost 2 bases. The CDR3 spans 15 residues. The CDR3: CASSVLPGQTYEQYF. The CDR3 region has the DNA TGTGCCAGCAGCGTACTCCCGGGACAGACCTACGAGCAGTACTTC.

CDR3 residues: CASSLPGTEAFF. CDR3 DNA: TGTGCCAGCAGCCTTCCGGGAACTGAAGCTTTCTTT. The chain couples TRBV27 to TRBJ1-1; D is uncertain. This CDR3 region has 12 residues. The ends were cut back, 6 bases at V and 5 bases at J, with 10 bases in the middle. Germline V CDR1 and CDR2: MNHEY, SMNVEV (reference sequence).

The V and J genes are TRBV15 and TRBJ2-7; 7 bases are a match to TRBD1. CDR1 and CDR2 from the germline V gene are LNHNV and YYDKDF (reference sequence). V lost 4 bases, J lost 3 bases, and 12 bases stayed unmatched. The CDR3 has 16 residues. CDR3 DNA: TGTGCCACCAGCAAGGGATGGGACAGCAAGTACTACGAGCAGTACTTC. Its protein product is CATSKGWDSKYYEQYF.

This chain uses TRBV11-1 with TRBJ2-2; 8 bases align to TRBD1. CDR1 SGHAT and CDR2 FQDESV come from the germline V gene (reference sequence). CDR3 length: 16 amino acids. Trimming took 0 bases from V and 1 from J; bases not matched to a gene: 1. CDR3 protein: CASSLAGTGNTGELFF. The CDR3 DNA follows: TGTGCCAGCAGCTTAGCGGGGACAGGGAACACCGGGGAGCTGTTTTTT.

This clone has a single count. For the CDR3, the DNA is TGTGCCAGCAGCACACTAGACCAGAACTATGGCTACACCTTC. It translates to CASSTLDQNYGYTF. The chain uses TRBV5-8 and TRBJ1-2; no clear D gene. V lost 4 bases and J lost 2, with 12 bases in between. The CDR3 contains 14 residues. Germline lookup yields CDR1 SGHTS and CDR2 YDEGEE. The full variable domain, with the rest looked up from reference TRBV5-8 and TRBJ1-2, is EAGVTQSPTHLIKTRGQQATLRCSPISGHTSVYWYQQALGLGLQFLLWYDEGEERNRGNFPPRFSGRQFPNYSSELNVNALELEDSALYLCASSTLDQNYGYTFGSGTRLTVV.

The CDR3 coding sequence is TGTGCCAGCAGCTATAGCGGGAGGGGGGAGACCCAGTACTTC. Its protein product is CASSYSGRGETQYF. V usage is TRBV7-6 and J usage is TRBJ2-5, with TRBD2 matching over 11 bases. Trimming took 4 bases from V and 5 from J; bases not matched to a gene: 3. The germline V gene has CDR1 SGHVS and CDR2 FNYEAQ. The CDR3 is made up of 14 amino acids.

This clone came up once. CDR3 in DNA: TGTGCCAGCAGCCAAGACGTGTCAGCAGGGATTGAAAAACTGTTTTTT. This codes for CASSQDVSAGIEKLFF. The genes are TRBV4-2 and TRBJ1-4; TRBD1 is a possible D gene (5 bases). Germline V gene lookup returns CDR1 LGHNA and CDR2 YNFKEQ. The CDR3 extends over 16 amino acids. Trimming shortened V by 0 bases and J by 7 bases, and 15 bases separated the two germline ends.

V and J are TRBV7-9 and TRBJ1-1; D is ambiguous. Trimming took off 5 bases at V and 0 bases at J, with 7 bases between the two ends. Germline V CDR1 and CDR2: SEHNR, FQNEAQ (reference sequence). The CDR3 is made up of 13 amino acids. The CDR3, as DNA: TGTGCCAGCAGCATGGAGCTGAACACTGAAGCTTTCTTT. Amino acids: CASSMELNTEAFF.

The chain recombines TRBV30 with TRBJ1-1; 10 nucleotides agree with TRBD1. V was clipped by 5 bases and J by 5 bases; unmatched bases: 8. Germline V gene sequence: CDR1 GTSNPN, CDR2 SVGIG (reference sequence). CDR3 length: 14 residues. CDR3 amino acids: CAWGGDRGFTEAFF. The DNA for the CDR3 is TGTGCCTGGGGGGGGGACAGGGGATTTACTGAAGCTTTCTTT.

The chain has TRBV3-1 (or the pseudogene TRBV3-2) and TRBJ2-5; 10 positions agree with TRBD2. The CDR3 extends over 16 amino acids. Germline values: CDR1 LGHDT, CDR2 YNNKEL (reference sequence). The junction had 3 bases not matched to a gene; V was cut back by 0 bases and J by 2 bases. Written as DNA, the CDR3 is TGTGCCAGCAGCCAAGATCTTAGCGGGGGGCAAGAGACCCAGTACTTC. This codes for CASSQDLSGGQETQYF.

J is TRBJ2-3 and V is TRBV2; tentative D call: TRBD2 (6 bases). The V and J ends lost 6 bases and 0 bases respectively, with 10 bases between them. Germline CDR1 SNHLY, CDR2 FYNNEI. The length of the CDR3 is 14 residues. Here the CDR3 DNA reads TGTGCCAGCAGACCGGGACTTAGCACAGATACGCAGTATTTT. Translation gives CASRPGLSTDTQYF. Using reference TRBV2 and TRBJ2-3 for the parts outside the CDR3, the full variable domain is EPEVTQTPSHQVTQMGQEVILRCVPISNHLYFYWYRQILGQKVEFLVSFYNNEISEKSEIFDDQFSVERPDGSNFTLKIRSTKLEDSAMYFCASRPGLSTDTQYFGPGTRLTVL.

The J gene is TRBJ1-1, the V gene TRBV12-3 or TRBV12-4; 7 bases fit TRBD1. The CDR3 is 13 amino acids. The junction had 12 bases not matched to a gene; V was cut back by 6 bases and J by 11 bases. In DNA form, the CDR3 reads TGTGCCAGCAGCCAAACCGAGGGGGCGGGGGCTTTCTTT. Translation gives CASSQTEGAGAFF.

CDR3 sequence (DNA): TGTGCCAGCAGCTCCTCTATGGCAGATACGCAGTATTTT. This codes for CASSSSMADTQYF. This rearrangement joins TRBV7-6 to TRBJ2-3; D is unresolved. The V gene's germline CDR1 is SGHVS and CDR2 FNYEAQ. Trimming cost V 4 bases and J 4 bases, with 9 bases left between them. The CDR3 spans 13 residues.

This sequence joins TRBV28 and TRBJ1-5; TRBD1 matches 8 bases. Germline lookup yields CDR1 MDHEN and CDR2 SYDVKM. There are 15 residues in the CDR3. V trimming: 5 bases; J trimming: 7 bases; junction bases outside the gene matches: 10. The CDR3 is CASSPLTGVDQPQHF. Written as DNA, the CDR3 is TGTGCCAGCAGTCCTTTGACAGGGGTGGACCAGCCCCAGCATTTT.

The CDR3 region has the DNA TGTGCCAGCAGGCGGTCTATAGTCCAAGAGACCCAGTACTTC. Protein: CASRRSIVQETQYF. The gene calls are TRBV5-5 and TRBJ2-5; the D is unclear. With 5 bases removed from V and 1 base from J, the gap between germline ends came to 12 bases. CDR3 size: 14 residues. Germline loops: CDR1 SGHKS, CDR2 YYEKEE (reference sequence). The full variable domain, in which reference TRBV5-5 and TRBJ2-5 provide the parts outside the CDR3, is DAGVTQSPTHLIKTRGQQVTLRCSPISGHKSVSWYQQVLGQGPQFIFQYYEKEERGRGNFPDRFSARQFPNYSSELNVNALLLGDSALYLCASRRSIVQETQYFGPGTRLLVL.

This rearrangement joins TRBV15 to TRBJ1-1, with TRBD1 identical over 10 bases. This CDR3 contains 17 residues. Germline CDR1 is LNHNV and CDR2 is YYDKDF (reference sequence). V lost 4 bases, J lost 0 bases, and 8 bases stayed unmatched. DNA of the CDR3: TGTGCCACCAGCATGACGGGACAGGGGCTTTTGAACACTGAAGCTTTCTTT. This gives the protein CATSMTGQGLLNTEAFF.

The count of this clone is one. The V gene is TRBV19, the J gene TRBJ2-3, with 8 bases that match TRBD1. The J segment lost 1 base and the V segment lost 5 bases, leaving 8 bases of the junction unmatched. The germline V gene encodes CDR1 LNHDA and CDR2 SQIVND (reference sequence). The CDR3 length is 16 residues. In nucleotides, the CDR3 is TGTGCCAGTAGTCTTCGGACAGGGCGGCGCACAGATACGCAGTATTTT. Protein product: CASSLRTGRRTDTQYF.

This clone turned up a few times. An end of the junction does not agree with germline; a read error may underlie this. The gene calls are TRBV2 and TRBJ2-7; 14 nucleotides line up with TRBD2. The CDR3 runs to 18 residues. CDR1 and CDR2 (germline): SNHLY, FYNNEI. CDR3 loop: CASSEVPGLAGDPNEQYF. CDR3 DNA sequence: TGTGCCAGCAGCGAAGTCCCGGGACTAGCGGGAGATCCCAACGAGCAGTACTTC. The whole variable domain, remainder taken from reference TRBV2 and TRBJ2-7, is EPEVTQTPSHQVTQMGQEVILRCVPISNHLYFYWYRQILGQKVEFLVSFYNNEISEKSEIFDDQFSVERPDGSNFTLKIRSTKLEDSAMYFCASSEVPGLAGDPNEQYFGPGTRLTVT.

The chain carries TRBV19 and TRBJ2-2, with TRBD1 matching 9 bases. Germline trimming cut 6 bases from V and 0 bases from J; bases unmatched to any gene: 5. The germline V gene encodes CDR1 LNHDA and CDR2 SQIVND (reference sequence). The CDR3 covers 16 residues. The CDR3 is CASSPWTGANTGELFF. Written as DNA, the CDR3 is TGTGCCAGTAGCCCCTGGACAGGGGCGAACACCGGGGAGCTGTTTTTT.

J is TRBJ2-1 and V is TRBV6-4, with TRBD2 identical over 8 bases. V dropped 0 bases and J dropped 2; count of bases not matched to a gene: 0. The CDR3 runs 15 residues. Germline V lookup: CDR1 MRHNA, CDR2 SNTAGT. The CDR3 region has the DNA TGTGCCAGCAGTGACTCCGGGGGGGCCTACAATGAGCAGTTCTTC. Translated, it gives CASSDSGGAYNEQFF.

The chain combines TRBV19 with TRBJ1-1, with a possible D match to TRBD1 (5 bases). The CDR3 loop spans 15 amino acids. V lost 2 bases and J 0 bases, leaving 10 bases between the germline ends. CDR1 is LNHDA and CDR2 is SQIVND in the germline V gene (reference sequence). This CDR3 reads CASSILDSLNTEAFF. The DNA for the CDR3 is TGTGCCAGTAGTATACTTGACAGCTTGAACACTGAAGCTTTCTTT.

The chain is built from TRBV18 and TRBJ2-5; 9 bases are shared with TRBD2. V shed 1 base, J shed 4 bases, and the junction held 10 bases outside the gene matches. Germline V gene sequence: CDR1 KGHSH, CDR2 LQKENI. The CDR3 has 17 amino acids. CDR3 protein: CASSPLRASGVGETQYF. The CDR3 DNA is TGTGCCAGCTCACCACTAAGGGCTAGCGGGGTCGGAGAGACCCAGTACTTC.

This clone was counted a single time. The CDR3 loop reads CASSYILGGGDTEAFF. As DNA, the CDR3 is TGTGCCAGCAGTTATATTCTCGGGGGTGGGGACACTGAAGCTTTCTTT. The genes are TRBV28 and TRBJ1-1; possibly TRBD1 for D (5 bases). From germline, CDR1 is MDHEN and CDR2 SYDVKM. Trimming took 4 bases from V and 3 from J, leaving 18 bases between them. The CDR3 is 16 amino acids.

The gene calls are TRBV6-6 and TRBJ2-2, with 12 bases aligning to TRBD2. CDR1 MNHNY and CDR2 SVGAGI come from the germline V gene (reference sequence). V trimming: 5 bases; J trimming: 4 bases; junction bases outside the gene matches: 8. This CDR3 has 17 amino acids. The CDR3 DNA follows: TGTGCCAGCAGTCGGCGACTAGCGGGAGACGGCACCGGGGAGCTGTTTTTT. Translation: CASSRRLAGDGTGELFF.

V and J are TRBV18 and TRBJ1-2, with D hard to call. The V gene's germline CDR1 is KGHSH and CDR2 LQKENI. Trimming stripped 3 bases from V and 3 bases from J, with 11 bases between. The CDR3 runs 14 residues. CDR3 in amino acids: CASSPEKVYYGYTF. The CDR3 region has the DNA TGTGCCAGCTCACCGGAGAAGGTTTACTATGGCTACACCTTC.

V is TRBV5-1 and J is TRBJ1-3; D may be TRBD1 (6 bases). The germline V gene has CDR1 SGHRS and CDR2 YFSETQ. The V end was cut by 4 bases, the J end by 3 bases, with 8 bases between. The CDR3 sequence is 13 residues long. The DNA of the CDR3 is TGCGCCAGCAGCCCAGGGGTTGGAAACACCATATATTTT. Protein: CASSPGVGNTIYF.